This T cell receptor (beta chain) was documented in a study of metastatic and nonmetastatic thyroid tumors. Overall study context: A comparison of repertoires was made across blood and tumor or nodule tissue from malignant and benign thyroid patients.

Through MiXCR, TCRdb re-clonotyped the PCR reads. The sample yields about 23,000 clones, about a quarter seen once. The CDR3 covers 14 residues. The germline V and J ends were trimmed by 1 base and 4 bases, with 11 bases remaining between them. CDR1 is SGHNT and CDR2 is YENEEA in the germline V gene. The entire patient cohort was treatment-naive prior to thyroid surgery. The J gene is TRBJ2-7, the V gene TRBV11-3; D unclear. The sample was tumor tissue. The sequence came from a female donor with papillary thyroid cancer or a benign thyroid nodule (not recorded which). Some clones in this sample may be carry-over from other donors' samples. The CDR3 DNA is TGTGCCAGCAGCTTAGTTTACGTTCCTTACGAGCAGTACTTC. It translates to CASSLVYVPYEQYF.